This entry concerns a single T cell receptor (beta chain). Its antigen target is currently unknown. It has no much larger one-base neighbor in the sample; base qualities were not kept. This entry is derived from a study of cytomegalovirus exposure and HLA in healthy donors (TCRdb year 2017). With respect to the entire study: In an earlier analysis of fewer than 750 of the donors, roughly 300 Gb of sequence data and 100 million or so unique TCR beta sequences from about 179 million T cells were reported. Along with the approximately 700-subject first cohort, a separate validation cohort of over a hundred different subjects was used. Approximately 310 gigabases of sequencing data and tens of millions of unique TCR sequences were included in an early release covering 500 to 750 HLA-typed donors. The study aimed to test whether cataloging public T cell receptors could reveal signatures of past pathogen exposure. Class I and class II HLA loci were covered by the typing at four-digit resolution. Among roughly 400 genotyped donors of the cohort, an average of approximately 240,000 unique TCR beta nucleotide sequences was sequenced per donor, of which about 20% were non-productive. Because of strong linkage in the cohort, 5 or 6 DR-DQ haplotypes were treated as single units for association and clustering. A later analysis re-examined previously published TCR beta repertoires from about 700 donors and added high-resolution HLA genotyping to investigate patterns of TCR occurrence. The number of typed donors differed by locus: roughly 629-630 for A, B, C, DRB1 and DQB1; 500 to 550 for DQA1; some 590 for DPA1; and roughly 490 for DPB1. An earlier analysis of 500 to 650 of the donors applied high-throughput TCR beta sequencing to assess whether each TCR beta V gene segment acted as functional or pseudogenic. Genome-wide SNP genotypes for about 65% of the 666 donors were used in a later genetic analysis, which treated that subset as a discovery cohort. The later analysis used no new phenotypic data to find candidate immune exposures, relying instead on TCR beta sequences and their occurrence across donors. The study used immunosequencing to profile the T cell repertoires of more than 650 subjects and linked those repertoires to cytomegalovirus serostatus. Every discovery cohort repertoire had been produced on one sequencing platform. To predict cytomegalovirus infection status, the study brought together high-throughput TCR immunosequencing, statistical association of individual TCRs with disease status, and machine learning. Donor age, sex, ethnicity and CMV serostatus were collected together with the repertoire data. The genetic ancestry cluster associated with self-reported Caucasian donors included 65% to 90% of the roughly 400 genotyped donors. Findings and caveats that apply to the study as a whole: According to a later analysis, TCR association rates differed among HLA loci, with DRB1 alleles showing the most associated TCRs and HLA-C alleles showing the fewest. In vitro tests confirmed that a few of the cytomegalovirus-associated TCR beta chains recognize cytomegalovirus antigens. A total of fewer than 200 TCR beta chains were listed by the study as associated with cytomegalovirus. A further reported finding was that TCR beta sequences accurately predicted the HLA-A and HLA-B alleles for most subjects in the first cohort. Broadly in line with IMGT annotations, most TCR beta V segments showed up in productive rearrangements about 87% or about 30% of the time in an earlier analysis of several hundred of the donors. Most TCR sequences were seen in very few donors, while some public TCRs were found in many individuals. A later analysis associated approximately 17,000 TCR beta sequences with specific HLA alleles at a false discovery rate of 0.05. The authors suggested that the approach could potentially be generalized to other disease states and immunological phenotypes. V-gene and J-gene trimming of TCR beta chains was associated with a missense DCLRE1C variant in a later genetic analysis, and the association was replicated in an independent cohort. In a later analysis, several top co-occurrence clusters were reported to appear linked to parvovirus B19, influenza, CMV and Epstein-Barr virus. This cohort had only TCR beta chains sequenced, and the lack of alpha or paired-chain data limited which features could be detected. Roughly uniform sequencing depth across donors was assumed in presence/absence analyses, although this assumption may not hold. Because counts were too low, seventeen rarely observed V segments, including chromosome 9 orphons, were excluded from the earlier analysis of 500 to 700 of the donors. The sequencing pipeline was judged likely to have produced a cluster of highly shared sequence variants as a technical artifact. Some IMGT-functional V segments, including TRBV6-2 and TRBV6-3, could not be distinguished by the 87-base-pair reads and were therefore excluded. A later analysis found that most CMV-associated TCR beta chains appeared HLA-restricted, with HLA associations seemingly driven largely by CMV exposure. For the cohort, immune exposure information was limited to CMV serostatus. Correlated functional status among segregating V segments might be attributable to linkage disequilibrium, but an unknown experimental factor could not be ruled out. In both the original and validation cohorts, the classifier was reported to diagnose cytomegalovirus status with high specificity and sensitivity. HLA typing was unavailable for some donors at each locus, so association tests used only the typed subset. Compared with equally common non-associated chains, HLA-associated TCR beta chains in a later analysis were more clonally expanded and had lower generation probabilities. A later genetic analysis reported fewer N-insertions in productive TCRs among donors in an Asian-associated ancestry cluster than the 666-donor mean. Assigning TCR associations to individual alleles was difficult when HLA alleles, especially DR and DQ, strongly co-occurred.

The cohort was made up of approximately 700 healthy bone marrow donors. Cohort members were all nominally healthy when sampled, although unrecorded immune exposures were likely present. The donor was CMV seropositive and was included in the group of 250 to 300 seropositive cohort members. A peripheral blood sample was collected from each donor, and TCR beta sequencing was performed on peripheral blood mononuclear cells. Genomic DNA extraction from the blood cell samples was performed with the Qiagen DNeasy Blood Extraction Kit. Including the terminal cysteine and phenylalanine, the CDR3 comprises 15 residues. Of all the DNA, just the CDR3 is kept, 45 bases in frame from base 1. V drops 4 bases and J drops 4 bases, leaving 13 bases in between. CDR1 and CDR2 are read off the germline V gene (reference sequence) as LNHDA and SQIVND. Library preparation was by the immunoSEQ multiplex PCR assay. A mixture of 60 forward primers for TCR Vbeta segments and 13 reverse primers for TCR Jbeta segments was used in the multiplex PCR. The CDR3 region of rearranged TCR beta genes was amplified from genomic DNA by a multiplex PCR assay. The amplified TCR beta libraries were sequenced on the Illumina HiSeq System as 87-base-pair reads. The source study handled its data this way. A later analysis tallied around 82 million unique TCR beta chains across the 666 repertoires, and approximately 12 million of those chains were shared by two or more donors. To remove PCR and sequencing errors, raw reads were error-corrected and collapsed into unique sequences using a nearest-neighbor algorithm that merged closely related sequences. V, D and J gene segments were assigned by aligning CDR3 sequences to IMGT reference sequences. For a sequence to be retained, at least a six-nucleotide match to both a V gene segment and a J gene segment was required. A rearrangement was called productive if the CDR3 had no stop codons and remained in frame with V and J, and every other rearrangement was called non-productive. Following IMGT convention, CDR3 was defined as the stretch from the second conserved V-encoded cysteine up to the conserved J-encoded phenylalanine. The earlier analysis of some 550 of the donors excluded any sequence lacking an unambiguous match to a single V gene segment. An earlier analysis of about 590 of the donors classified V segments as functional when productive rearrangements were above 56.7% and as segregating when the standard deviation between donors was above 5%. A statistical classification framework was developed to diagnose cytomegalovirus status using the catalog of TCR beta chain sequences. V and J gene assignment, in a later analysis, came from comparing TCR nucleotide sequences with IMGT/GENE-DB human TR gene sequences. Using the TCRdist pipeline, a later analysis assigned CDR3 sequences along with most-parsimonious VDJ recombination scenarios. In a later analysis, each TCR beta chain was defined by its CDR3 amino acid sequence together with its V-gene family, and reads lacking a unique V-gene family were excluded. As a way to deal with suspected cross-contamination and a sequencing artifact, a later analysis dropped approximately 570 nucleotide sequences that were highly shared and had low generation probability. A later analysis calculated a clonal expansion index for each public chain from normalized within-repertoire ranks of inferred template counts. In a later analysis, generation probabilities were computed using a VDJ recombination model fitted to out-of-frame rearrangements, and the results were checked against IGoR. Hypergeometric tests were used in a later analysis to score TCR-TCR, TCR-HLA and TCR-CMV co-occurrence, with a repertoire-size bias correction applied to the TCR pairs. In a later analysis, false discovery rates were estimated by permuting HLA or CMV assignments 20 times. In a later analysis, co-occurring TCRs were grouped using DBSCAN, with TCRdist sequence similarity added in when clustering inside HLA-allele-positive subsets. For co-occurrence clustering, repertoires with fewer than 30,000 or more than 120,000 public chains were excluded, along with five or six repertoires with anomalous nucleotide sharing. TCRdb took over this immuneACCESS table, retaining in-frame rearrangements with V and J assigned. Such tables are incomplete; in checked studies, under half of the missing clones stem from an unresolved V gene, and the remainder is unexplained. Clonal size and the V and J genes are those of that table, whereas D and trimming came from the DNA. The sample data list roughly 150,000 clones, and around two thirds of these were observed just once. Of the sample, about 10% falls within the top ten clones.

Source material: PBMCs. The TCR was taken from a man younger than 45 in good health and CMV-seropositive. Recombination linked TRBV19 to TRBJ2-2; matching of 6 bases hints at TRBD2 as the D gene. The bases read TGTGCCAGTAGTAATATGGGGGGTAGCACCGGGGAGCTGTTTTTT. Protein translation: CASSNMGGSTGELFF. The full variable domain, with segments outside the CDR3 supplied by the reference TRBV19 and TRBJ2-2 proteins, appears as DGGITQSPKYLFRKEGQNVTLSCEQNLNHDAMYWYRQDPGQGLRLIYYSQIVNDFQKGDIAEGYSVSREKKESFPLTVTSAQKNPTAFYLCASSNMGGSTGELFFGEGSRLTVL.